The 12 T cell receptor beta chains below all came from one sample that was sequenced in a study of early T cells in non-severe SARS-CoV-2 infection. TCRdb fed the 5' RACE reads into MiXCR, producing one record per CDR3 protein. The sample lists almost 30,000 distinct CDR3 sequences; more than 4.5% were seen once. The sequencing input was whole blood. The receptors stem from an adult who was a healthcare worker with PCR-confirmed SARS-CoV-2 infection or an uninfected control (not recorded which).

This clonotype came up a few times. V usage is TRBV14 and J usage is TRBJ1-1; unclear D gene. Trimming cost V 4 bases and J 2 bases, with 8 bases left between them. Germline CDR1 reads SGHDN; CDR2 reads FVKESK. The CDR3 sequence is 13 residues long. CDR3 loop: CASSRGHNTEAFF. The CDR3, as DNA: TGTGCCAGCAGCCGAGGGCATAACACTGAAGCTTTCTTT.

This clonotype was recorded at least ten times. The chain joins TRBV11-2 to TRBJ2-2; the D is unclear. This CDR3 has 17 residues. Germline CDR1 reads SGHAT; CDR2 reads FQNNGV. V was trimmed by 3 bases and J by 2 bases, leaving 16 bases between them. CDR3 sequence: CASSFGFARTNTGELFF. The CDR3 nucleotides are TGTGCCAGCAGCTTTGGTTTTGCCAGGACCAACACCGGGGAGCTGTTTTTT.

This clonotype was counted at least ten times. The rearrangement links TRBV7-2 to TRBJ2-1; a possible D gene is TRBD2 (6 bases). Germline-derived CDR1 and CDR2 are SGHTA and FQGNSA. V shed 3 bases and J shed 4 bases, with 10 bases lying between them. This CDR3 is 14 amino acids long. CDR3 DNA sequence: TGTGCCAGCAGCTTTGCGGGGACTTACAATGAGCAGTTCTTC. Its translation: CASSFAGTYNEQFF.

This clonotype was seen ten or more times. The chain is built from TRBV12-3 or TRBV12-4 and TRBJ2-1; D is unresolved. CDR3 length equals 13 residues. Trimming cost V 3 bases and J 4 bases, with 7 bases left between them. The chain's CDR3 is CASSLQNYNEQFF. The CDR3, as DNA: TGTGCCAGCAGTTTGCAGAATTACAATGAGCAGTTCTTC.

This clonotype showed up many times. V gene TRBV7-2 combines with J gene TRBJ1-1; D is ambiguous. CDR1 and CDR2 from the germline V gene are SGHTA and FQGNSA. Trimming shortened V by 5 bases and J by 5 bases, and 9 bases separated the two germline ends. CDR3 length: 12 residues. CDR3 sequence: CASSVEGTEAFF. The CDR3 DNA reads TGTGCCAGCAGCGTAGAGGGTACTGAAGCTTTCTTT. The full variable domain, completed using reference TRBV7-2 and TRBJ1-1, is GAGVSQSPSNKVTEKGKDVELRCDPISGHTALYWYRQSLGQGLEFLIYFQGNSAPDKSGLPSDRFSAERTGGSVSTLTIQRTQQEDSAVYLCASSVEGTEAFFGQGTRLTVV.

This clonotype was observed at least ten times. The chain uses TRBV7-2 and TRBJ1-2, with D unclear. The CDR3 length is 12 residues. Trimming pared 5 bases from V and 1 base from J, leaving 5 bases between. Germline V gene sequence: CDR1 SGHTA, CDR2 FQGNSA. The CDR3 sequence: CASSRSNYGYTF. CDR3 sequence (DNA): TGTGCCAGCAGCAGGAGTAACTATGGCTACACCTTC.

This clonotype was counted ten times or more. The J gene is TRBJ1-1, the V gene TRBV20-1; no clear D gene. Germline V gene lookup returns CDR1 DFQATT and CDR2 SNEGSKA (reference sequence). The CDR3 consists of 12 residues. Deletions cut 6 bases from V and 4 bases from J, with 12 bases between. CDR3 DNA sequence: TGCAGTGCCTACGACAAGGGCACTGAAGCTTTCTTT. Its translation is CSAYDKGTEAFF.

This clonotype was detected many times. The chain is built from TRBV12-3 or TRBV12-4 and TRBJ2-1; D is uncertain. The CDR3 totals 11 residues. The V gene lost 5 bases and the J gene lost 9 bases, with 8 bases spanning the gap. The CDR3, as DNA: TGTGCCAGCAGTCCAAACGTTGAGCAGTTCTTC. This sequence encodes CASSPNVEQFF.

This clonotype has a handful of counts. The J gene is TRBJ2-2, the V gene TRBV6-5; 8 nucleotides agree with TRBD2. Germline V gene lookup returns CDR1 MNHEY and CDR2 SVGAGI. The CDR3 loop spans 14 amino acids. V lost 6 bases, J lost 7 bases, and 7 bases stayed unmatched. In DNA form, the CDR3 reads TGTGCCAGCAGCGGCGGGAGGATGGGCGGGGAGCTGTTTTTT. As protein: CASSGGRMGGELFF.

This clonotype was seen more than once but under ten times. The rearrangement joins TRBV5-1 to TRBJ1-1, with TRBD1 as a possible D gene (6 bases). V gave up 4 bases and J gave up 0 bases, with 16 bases separating them. CDR1 and CDR2 from the germline V gene are SGHRS and YFSETQ. The length of the CDR3 is 16 residues. The CDR3 here is CASSGTGTRLNTEAFF. CDR3 DNA sequence: TGCGCCAGCAGCGGAACAGGGACCCGACTGAACACTGAAGCTTTCTTT.

The chain is built from TRBV25-1 and TRBJ2-5; 8 bases match TRBD1. J lost 9 bases, V lost 1 base, and 22 bases had no gene match. The CDR3 loop spans 19 amino acids. CDR1 is MGHDK and CDR2 is SYGVNS in the germline V gene. The CDR3 here is CASSEFGPSGQETFGAQYF. The CDR3 DNA reads TGTGCCAGCAGTGAATTCGGGCCCTCGGGACAGGAGACCTTCGGGGCCCAGTACTTC.

This clonotype was recorded at least ten times. The rearrangement uses TRBV5-1 and TRBJ2-7; D is perhaps TRBD1 (7 bases). Germline V CDR1 and CDR2: SGHRS, YFSETQ. V was cut by 2 bases and J by 3 bases, with 21 bases left in between. The CDR3 totals 17 residues. The CDR3 here is CASSFAAPGGNGYEQYF. In DNA, the CDR3 is TGCGCCAGCAGCTTTGCAGCCCCAGGGGGGAACGGCTACGAGCAGTACTTC.